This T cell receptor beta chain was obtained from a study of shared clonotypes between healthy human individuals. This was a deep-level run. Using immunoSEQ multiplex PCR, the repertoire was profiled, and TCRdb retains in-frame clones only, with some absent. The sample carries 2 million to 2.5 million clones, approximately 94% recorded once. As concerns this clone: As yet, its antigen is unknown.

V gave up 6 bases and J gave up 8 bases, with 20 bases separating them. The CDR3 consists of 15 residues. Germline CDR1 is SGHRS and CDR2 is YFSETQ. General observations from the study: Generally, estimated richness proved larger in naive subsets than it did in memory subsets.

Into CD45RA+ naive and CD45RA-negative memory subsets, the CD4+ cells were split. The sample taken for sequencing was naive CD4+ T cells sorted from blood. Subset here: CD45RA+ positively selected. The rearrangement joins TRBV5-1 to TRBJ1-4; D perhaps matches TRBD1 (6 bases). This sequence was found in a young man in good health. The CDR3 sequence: CASNRIGGAREKLFF. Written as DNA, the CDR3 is TGCGCCAGCAACCGCATTGGGGGGGCGCGCGAAAAACTGTTTTTT.